This T cell receptor (beta chain) was profiled in a study of T cell responses to AZD1222 COVID-19 vaccine. Study-level points and caveats: The breadth and depth of Spike-specific TCRs increased once two AZD1222 doses had been given. The CD4 TCRs associated with vaccination extended across spike and predominated at 160-218 and 743-854.

The CDR3 is made up of 15 amino acids. Per the germline V gene, CDR1 is MNHNS and CDR2 is SASEGT. V was trimmed by 2 bases and J by 3 bases, leaving 14 bases between them. Data came from immunoSEQ multiplex PCR; TCRdb stores just in-frame clones and leaves some out. The sample yields 140,000 or so clones, around 89% seen once. In the case of this clone: Its antigen remains unidentified.

This sequence originates from an adult in good health. This sequence joins TRBV6-1 and TRBJ2-7; D gene unclear. The material was peripheral blood, obtained on day 0 of AZD1222 vaccination. CDR3 in DNA: TGTGCCAGCAGTGAAAACGCGATAGAAGGCTACGAGCAGTACTTC. Its translation is CASSENAIEGYEQYF.